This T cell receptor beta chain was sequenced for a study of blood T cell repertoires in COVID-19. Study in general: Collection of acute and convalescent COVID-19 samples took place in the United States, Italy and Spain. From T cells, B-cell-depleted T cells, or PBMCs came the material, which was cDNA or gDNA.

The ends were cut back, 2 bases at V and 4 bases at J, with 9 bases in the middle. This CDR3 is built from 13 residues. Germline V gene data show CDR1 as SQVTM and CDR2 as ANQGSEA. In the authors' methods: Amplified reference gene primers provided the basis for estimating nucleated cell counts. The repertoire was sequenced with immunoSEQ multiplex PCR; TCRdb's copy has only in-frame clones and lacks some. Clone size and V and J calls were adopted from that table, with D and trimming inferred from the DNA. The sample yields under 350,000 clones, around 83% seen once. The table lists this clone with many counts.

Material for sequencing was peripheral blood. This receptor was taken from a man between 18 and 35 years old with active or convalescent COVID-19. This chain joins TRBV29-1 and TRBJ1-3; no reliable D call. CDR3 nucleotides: TGCAGCGTTGAAACGGCGGTGGGAAACACCATATATTTT. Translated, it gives CSVETAVGNTIYF.